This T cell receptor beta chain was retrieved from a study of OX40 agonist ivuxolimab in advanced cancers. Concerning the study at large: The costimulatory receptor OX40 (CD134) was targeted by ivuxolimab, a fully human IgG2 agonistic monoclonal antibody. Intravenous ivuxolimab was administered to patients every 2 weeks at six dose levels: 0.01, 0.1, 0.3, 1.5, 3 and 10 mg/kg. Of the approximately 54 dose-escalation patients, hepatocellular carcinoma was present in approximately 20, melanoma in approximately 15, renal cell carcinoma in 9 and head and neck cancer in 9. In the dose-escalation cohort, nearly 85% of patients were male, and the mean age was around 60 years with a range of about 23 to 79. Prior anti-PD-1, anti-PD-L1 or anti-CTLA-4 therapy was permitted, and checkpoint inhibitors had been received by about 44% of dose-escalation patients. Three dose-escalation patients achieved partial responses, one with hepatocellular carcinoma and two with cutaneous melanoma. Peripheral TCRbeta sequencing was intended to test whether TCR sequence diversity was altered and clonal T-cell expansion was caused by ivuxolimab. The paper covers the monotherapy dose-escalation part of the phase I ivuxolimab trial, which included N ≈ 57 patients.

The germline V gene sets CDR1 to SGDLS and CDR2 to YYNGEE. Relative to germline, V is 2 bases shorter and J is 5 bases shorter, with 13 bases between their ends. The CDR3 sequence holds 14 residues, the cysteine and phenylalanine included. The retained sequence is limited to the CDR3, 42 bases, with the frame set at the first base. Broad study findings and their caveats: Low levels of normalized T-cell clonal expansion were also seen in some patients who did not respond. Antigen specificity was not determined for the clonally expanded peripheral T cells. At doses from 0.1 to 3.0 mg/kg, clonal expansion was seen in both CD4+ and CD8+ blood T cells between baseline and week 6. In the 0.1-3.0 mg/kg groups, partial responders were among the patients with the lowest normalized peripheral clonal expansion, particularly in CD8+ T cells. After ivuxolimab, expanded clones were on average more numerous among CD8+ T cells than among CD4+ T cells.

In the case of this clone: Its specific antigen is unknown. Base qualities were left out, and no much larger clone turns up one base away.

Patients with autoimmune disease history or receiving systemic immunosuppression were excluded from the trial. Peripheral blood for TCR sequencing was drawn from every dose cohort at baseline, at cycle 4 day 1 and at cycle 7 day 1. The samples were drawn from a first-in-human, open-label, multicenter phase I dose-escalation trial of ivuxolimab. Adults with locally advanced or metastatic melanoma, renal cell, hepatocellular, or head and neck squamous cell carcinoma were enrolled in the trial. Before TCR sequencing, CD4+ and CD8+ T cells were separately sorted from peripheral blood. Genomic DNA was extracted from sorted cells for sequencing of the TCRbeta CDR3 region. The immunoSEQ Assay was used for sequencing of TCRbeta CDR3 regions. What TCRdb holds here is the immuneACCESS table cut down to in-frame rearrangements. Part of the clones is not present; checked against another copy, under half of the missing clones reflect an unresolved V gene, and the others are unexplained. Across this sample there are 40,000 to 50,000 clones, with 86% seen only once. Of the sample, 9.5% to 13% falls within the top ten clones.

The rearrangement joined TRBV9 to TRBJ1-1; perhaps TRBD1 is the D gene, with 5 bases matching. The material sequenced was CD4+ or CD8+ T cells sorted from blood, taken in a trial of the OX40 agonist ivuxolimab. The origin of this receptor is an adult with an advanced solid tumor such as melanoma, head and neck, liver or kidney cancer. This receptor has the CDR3 CASSVDQGWTEAFF. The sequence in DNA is TGTGCCAGCAGCGTGGATCAGGGCTGGACTGAAGCTTTCTTT.